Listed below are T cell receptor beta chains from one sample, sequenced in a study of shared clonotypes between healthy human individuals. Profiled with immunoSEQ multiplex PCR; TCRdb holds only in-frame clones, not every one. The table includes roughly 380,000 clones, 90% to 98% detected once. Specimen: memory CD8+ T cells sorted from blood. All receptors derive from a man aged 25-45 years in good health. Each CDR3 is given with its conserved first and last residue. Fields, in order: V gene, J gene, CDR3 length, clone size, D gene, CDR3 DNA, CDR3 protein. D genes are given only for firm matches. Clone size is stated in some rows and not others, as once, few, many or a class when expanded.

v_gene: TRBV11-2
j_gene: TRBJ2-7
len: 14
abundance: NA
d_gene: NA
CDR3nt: TGTGCCAGCAGCCCCGGGGACACATCCTACGAGCAGTACTTC
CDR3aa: CASSPGDTSYEQYF

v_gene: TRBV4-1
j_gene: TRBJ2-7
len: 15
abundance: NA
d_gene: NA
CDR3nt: TGCGCCAGCAGCCAAGAAGCGGGCCACTCCTACGAGCAGTACTTC
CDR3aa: CASSQEAGHSYEQYF

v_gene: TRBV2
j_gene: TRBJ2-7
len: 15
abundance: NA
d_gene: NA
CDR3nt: TGTGCCAGCAACCCAATCAGGCGGGGAATCTACGAGCAGTACTTC
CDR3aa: CASNPIRRGIYEQYF

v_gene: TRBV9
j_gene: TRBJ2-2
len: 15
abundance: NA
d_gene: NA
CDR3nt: TGTGCCAGCAGCGCAAACCCTAGACTCACCGGGGAGCTGTTTTTT
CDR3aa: CASSANPRLTGELFF

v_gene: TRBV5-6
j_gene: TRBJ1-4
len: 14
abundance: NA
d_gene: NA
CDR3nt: TGTGCCAGCAGCCATCAGGGATCTAATGGGAAACTGTTTTTT
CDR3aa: CASSHQGSNGKLFF

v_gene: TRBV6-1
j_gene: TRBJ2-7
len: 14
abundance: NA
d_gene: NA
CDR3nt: TGTGCCAGCAGTGGTGAACTAGGAAGTAAGGAGCAGTACTTC
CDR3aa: CASSGELGSKEQYF

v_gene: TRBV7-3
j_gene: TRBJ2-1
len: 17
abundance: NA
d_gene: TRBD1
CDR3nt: TGTGCCAGCAGCTTAAGGACAGGGGGGCTAGTTAACAATGAGCAGTTCTTC
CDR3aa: CASSLRTGGLVNNEQFF

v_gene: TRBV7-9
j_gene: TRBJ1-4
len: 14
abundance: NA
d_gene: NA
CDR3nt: TGTGCCAGCAGCCAGACACGGGTTTATTGGAAACTGTTTTTT
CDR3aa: CASSQTRVYWKLFF

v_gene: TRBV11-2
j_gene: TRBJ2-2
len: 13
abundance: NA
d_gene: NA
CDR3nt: TGTGCCAGCAGCCTTGATTTCGCCGGGGAGCTGTTTTTT
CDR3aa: CASSLDFAGELFF

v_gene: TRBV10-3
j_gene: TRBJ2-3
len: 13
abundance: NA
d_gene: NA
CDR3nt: TGTGCCATCTCAGGGCCAGCACCAGATACGCAGTATTTT
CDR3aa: CAISGPAPDTQYF

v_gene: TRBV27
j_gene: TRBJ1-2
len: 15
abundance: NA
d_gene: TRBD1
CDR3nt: TGTGCCAACACCTTAGGTCTGGGACAGGGTCATGGCTACACCTTC
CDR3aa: CANTLGLGQGHGYTF

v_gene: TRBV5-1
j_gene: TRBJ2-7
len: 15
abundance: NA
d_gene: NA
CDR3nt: TGCGCCAGCAGCTTGAACCGAGGACGAGGTTACGAGCAGTACTTC
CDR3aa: CASSLNRGRGYEQYF

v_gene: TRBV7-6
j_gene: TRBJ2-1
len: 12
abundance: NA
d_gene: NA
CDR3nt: TGTGCCAGCAGCTCGACAGCCAATGAGCAGTTCTTC
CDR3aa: CASSSTANEQFF

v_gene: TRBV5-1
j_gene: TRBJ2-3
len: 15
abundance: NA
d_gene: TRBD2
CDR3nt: TGCGCCAGCAGCGAGCGGGGCTGGAGCACAGATACGCAGTATTTT
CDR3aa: CASSERGWSTDTQYF

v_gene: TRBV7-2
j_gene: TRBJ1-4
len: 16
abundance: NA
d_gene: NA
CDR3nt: TGTGCCAGCAGCCGGGATACAAGTGCAACTAATGAAAAACTGTTTTTT
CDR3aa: CASSRDTSATNEKLFF

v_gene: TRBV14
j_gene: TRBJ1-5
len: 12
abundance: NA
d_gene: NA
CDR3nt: TGTGCCAGCAGCCAAGGGAGGAGTGCCCAGCATTTT
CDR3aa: CASSQGRSAQHF

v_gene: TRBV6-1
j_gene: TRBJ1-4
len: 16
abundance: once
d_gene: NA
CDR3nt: TGTGCCAGCAGTGAGTGGGCCGGGTCCCGTAATGAAAAACTGTTTTTT
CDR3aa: CASSEWAGSRNEKLFF

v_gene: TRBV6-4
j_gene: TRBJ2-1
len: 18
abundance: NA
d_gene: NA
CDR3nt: TGTGCCAGGCCTTCTTCCAAACATAAGGGAGTGACCTACAATGAGCAGTTCTTC
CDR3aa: CARPSSKHKGVTYNEQFF

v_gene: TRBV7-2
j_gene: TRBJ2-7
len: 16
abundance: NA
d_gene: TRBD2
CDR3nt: TGTGCCAGCAGCTTAGGGTGGGGACTAGCGGGAGGCGAGCAGTACTTC
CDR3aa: CASSLGWGLAGGEQYF

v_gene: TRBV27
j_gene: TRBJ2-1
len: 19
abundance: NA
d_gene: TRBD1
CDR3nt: TGTGCCAGCAGCATTAGGACAGGGGTTCAGGCACATCGATACAATGAGCAGTTCTTC
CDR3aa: CASSIRTGVQAHRYNEQFF

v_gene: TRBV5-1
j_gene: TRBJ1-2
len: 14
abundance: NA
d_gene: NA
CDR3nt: TGCGCCAGCAGGGCTATGGACAGCGGCTATGGCTACACCTTC
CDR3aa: CASRAMDSGYGYTF

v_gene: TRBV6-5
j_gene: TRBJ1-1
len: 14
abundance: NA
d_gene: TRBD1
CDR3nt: TGTGCCAGCAGTTACGGACAGGGGCTAACTGAAGCTTTCTTT
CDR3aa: CASSYGQGLTEAFF

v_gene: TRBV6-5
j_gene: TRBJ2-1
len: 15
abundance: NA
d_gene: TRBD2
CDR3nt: TGTGCCAGCAGCAGAATAGCGGGAGGCTACAATGAGCAGTTCTTC
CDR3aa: CASSRIAGGYNEQFF

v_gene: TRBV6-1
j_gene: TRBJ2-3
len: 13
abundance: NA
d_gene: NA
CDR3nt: TGTGCCAGCAGCCCCCGAAATACAGATACGCAGTATTTT
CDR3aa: CASSPRNTDTQYF

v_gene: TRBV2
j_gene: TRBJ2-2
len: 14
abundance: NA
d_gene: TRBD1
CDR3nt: TGTGCCAGCAGGACAGGGACGAACACCGGGGAGCTGTTTTTT
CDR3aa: CASRTGTNTGELFF

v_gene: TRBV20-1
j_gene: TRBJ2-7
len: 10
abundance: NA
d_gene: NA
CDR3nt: TGCAGTGCTTACCTGAACGAGCAGTACTTC
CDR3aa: CSAYLNEQYF

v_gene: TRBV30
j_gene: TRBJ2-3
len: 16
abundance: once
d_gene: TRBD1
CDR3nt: TGTGCCTGGAGTAAAAACAACAGGGGATTCACAGATACGCAGTATTTT
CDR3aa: CAWSKNNRGFTDTQYF

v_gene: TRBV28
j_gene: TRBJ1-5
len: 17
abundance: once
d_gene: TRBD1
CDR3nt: TGTGCCAGCAGTCGGGACAGTTCGTCCATCCCTTCCCAGCCCCAGCATTTT
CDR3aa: CASSRDSSSIPSQPQHF

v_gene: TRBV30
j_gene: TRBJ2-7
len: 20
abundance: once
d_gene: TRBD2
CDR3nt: TGTGCCTGGAGTCCCCGATTTTTCGTGGCTAGCGGGAGACCTTCCTACGAGCAGTACTTC
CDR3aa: CAWSPRFFVASGRPSYEQYF

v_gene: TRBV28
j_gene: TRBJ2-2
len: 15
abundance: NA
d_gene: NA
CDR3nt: TGTGCCAGCAGTCAGGGGCCTATTCGGGCCGGGGAGCTGTTTTTT
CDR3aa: CASSQGPIRAGELFF

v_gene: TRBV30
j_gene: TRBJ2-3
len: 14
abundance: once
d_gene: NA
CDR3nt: TGTGCCTGGAGTGTACATTCTCCGAGGGATACGCAGTATTTT
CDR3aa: CAWSVHSPRDTQYF

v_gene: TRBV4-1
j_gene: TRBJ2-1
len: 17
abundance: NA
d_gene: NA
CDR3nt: TGCGCCAGCAGCCAAGATCTCGAACTAGCAAATCACAATGAGCAGTTCTTC
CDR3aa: CASSQDLELANHNEQFF

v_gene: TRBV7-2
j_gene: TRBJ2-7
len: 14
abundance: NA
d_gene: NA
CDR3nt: TGTGCCAGCAGCTTAGCGGCGAGCTCCTACGAGCAGTACTTC
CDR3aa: CASSLAASSYEQYF

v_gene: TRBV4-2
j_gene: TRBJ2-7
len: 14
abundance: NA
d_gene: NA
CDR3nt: TGTGCCAGCAGCCCGCGGACGGTTCCTTACGAGCAGTACTTC
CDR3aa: CASSPRTVPYEQYF

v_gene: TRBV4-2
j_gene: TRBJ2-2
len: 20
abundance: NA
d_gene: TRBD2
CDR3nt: TGTGCCAGCAGCCAAGAGGTCCGACTAGCGGGAGGGCCCAACACCGGGGAGCTGTTTTTT
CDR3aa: CASSQEVRLAGGPNTGELFF

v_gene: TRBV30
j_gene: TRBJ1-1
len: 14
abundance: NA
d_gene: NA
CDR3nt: TGTGCCTGGAGTGTGGGGGGGGAGAGGACTGAAGCTTTCTTT
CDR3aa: CAWSVGGERTEAFF

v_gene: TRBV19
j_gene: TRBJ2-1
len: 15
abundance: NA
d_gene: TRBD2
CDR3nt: TGTGCCAGTAGCTCCCCTAGCGGGATAATACATGAGCAGTTCTTC
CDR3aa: CASSSPSGIIHEQFF

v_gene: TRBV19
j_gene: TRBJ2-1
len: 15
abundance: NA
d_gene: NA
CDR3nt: TGTGCCAGTAGTTTTTTGGCGTCGAGCTACAATGAGCAGTTCTTC
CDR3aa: CASSFLASSYNEQFF

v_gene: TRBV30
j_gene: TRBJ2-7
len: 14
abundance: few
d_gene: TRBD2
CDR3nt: TGTGCCTGGAGTGTACTAGCGGGAGCCTACGAGCAGTACTTC
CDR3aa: CAWSVLAGAYEQYF

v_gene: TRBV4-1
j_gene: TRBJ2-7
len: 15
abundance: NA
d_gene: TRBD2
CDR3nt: TGCGCCAGCAGCCAAGAAGGGGAGGGAAAATACGAGCAGTACTTC
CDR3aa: CASSQEGEGKYEQYF

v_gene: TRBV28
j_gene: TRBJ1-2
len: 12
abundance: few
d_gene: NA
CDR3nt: TGTGCCAGCAGTTTGACTAACTATGGCTACACCTTC
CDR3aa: CASSLTNYGYTF

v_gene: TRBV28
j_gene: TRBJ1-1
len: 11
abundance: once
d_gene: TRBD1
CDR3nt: TGTGCCAGCACCTCGACAGGGAAAGCTTTCTTT
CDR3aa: CASTSTGKAFF

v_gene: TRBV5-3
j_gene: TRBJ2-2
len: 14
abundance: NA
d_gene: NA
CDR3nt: TGTGCCAGAACCTACCCCGAGTGCACCGGGGAGCTGTTTTTT
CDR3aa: CARTYPECTGELFF

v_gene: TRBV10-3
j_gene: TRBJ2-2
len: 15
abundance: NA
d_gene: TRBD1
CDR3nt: TGTGCCATCAAGGACAGGTTGATGGACACCGGGGAGCTGTTTTTT
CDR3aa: CAIKDRLMDTGELFF

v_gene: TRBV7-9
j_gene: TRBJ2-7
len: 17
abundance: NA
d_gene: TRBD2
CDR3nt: TGTGCCAGCAGCCCCCGGCTAGCGGAATTTACCTCCTACGAGCAGTACTTC
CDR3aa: CASSPRLAEFTSYEQYF

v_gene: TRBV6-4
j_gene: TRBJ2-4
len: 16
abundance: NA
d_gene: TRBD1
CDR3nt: TGTGCCAGCAGTGAAACTTATCGGGACAGTAAGAACATTCAGTACTTC
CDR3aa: CASSETYRDSKNIQYF

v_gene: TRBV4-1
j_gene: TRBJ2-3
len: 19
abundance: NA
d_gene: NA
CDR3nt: TGCGCCAGCAGCCAAGACGCCAGCAGACTCCGCTTTACCACAGATACGCAGTATTTT
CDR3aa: CASSQDASRLRFTTDTQYF

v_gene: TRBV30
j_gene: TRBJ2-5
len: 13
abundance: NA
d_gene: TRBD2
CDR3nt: TGTGCCTGGAGTGGGGGGGGACAAGAGACCCAGTACTTC
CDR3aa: CAWSGGGQETQYF

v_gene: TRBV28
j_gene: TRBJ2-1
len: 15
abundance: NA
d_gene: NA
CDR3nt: TGTGCCAGCAGGACACCGGGACCTTCGTCGGATGAGCAGTTCTTC
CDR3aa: CASRTPGPSSDEQFF

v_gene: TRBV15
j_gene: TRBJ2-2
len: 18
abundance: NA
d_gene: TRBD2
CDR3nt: TGTGCCACCAGCAGAGATTTCGGGGGAGGGCCTCTCACCGGGGAGCTGTTTTTT
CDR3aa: CATSRDFGGGPLTGELFF